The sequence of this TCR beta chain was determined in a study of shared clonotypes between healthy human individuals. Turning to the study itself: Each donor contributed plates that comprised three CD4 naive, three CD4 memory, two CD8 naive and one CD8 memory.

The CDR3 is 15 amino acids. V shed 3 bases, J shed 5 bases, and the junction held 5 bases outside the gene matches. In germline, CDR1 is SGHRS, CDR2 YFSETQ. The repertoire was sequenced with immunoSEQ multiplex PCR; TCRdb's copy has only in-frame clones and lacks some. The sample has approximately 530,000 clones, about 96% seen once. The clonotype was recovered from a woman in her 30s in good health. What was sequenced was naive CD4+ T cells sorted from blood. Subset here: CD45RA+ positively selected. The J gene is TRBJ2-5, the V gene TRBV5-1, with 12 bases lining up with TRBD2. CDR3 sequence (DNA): TGCGCCAGCAGCTCTACTAGCGGGAGGAGGGAGACCCAGTACTTC. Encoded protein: CASSSTSGRRETQYF. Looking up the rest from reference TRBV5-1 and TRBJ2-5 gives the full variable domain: KAGVTQTPRYLIKTRGQQVTLSCSPISGHRSVSWYQQTPGQGLQFLFEYFSETQRNKGNFPGRFSGRQFSNSRSEMNVSTLELGDSALYLCASSSTSGRRETQYFGPGTRLLVL.